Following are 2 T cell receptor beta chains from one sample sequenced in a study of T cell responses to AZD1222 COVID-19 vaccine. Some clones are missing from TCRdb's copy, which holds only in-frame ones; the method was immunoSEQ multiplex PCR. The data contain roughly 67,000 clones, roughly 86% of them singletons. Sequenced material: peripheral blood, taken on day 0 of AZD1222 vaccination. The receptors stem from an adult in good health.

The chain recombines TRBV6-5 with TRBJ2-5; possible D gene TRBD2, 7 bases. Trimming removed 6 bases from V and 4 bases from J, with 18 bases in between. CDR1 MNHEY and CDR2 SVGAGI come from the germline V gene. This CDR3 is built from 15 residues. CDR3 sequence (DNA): TGTGCCAGCAGAAAAGGGGGGGCGGAGAGAGAGACCCAGTACTTC. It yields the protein CASRKGGAERETQYF.

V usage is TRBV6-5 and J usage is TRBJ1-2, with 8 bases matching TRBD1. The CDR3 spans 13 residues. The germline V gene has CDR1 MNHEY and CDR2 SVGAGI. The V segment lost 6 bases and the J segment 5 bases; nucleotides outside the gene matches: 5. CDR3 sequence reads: CASRMDRVYGYTF. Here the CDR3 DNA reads TGTGCCAGCAGGATGGACAGGGTTTATGGCTACACCTTC.